These T cell receptor beta chains were read from a single sample in a study of blood T cell repertoires in COVID-19. Data came from immunoSEQ multiplex PCR; TCRdb stores just in-frame clones and leaves some out. The data contain 270,000 or so clones, roughly 89% of them seen just once; the ten biggest clones take up about 3%. The sequenced material came from peripheral blood. These receptors all stem from a woman younger than 45 with active or convalescent COVID-19. Each CDR3 is given with its conserved first and last residue. Fields, in order: J gene, clone size, V gene, D gene, CDR3 protein, CDR3 DNA. The D gene is left open where the match is weak. Clone size is stated in some rows and not others, as once, few, many or a class when expanded.

TRBJ1-2 | . | TRBV27 | . | CASSLSPSVNYGYTF | TGTGCCAGCAGTTTATCTCCCTCGGTTAACTATGGCTACACCTTC
TRBJ2-5 | . | TRBV29-1 | . | CSVEDRGRLETQYF | TGCAGCGTTGAAGATAGAGGTCGGTTGGAGACCCAGTACTTC
TRBJ2-3 | . | TRBV7-3 | TRBD1 | CASSSGQGADTQYF | TGTGCCAGCAGCTCGGGACAGGGGGCAGATACGCAGTATTTT
TRBJ1-6 | . | TRBV19 | . | CASSPSGGTYNSPLHF | TGTGCCAGTAGTCCCAGCGGGGGGACCTATAATTCACCCCTCCACTTT
TRBJ1-2 | . | TRBV7-2 | TRBD1 | CASSGTGPLGYGYTF | TGTGCCAGCAGCGGGACAGGTCCCTTAGGGTATGGCTACACCTTC
TRBJ2-6 | . | TRBV11-3 | . | CASSLATGPTTF | TGTGCCAGCAGCTTAGCGACAGGTCCAACGACTTTC
TRBJ2-1 | . | TRBV10-3 | TRBD2 | CAISVGGGPHNEQFF | TGTGCCATCAGTGTCGGGGGGGGGCCCCACAATGAGCAGTTCTTC
TRBJ1-1 | . | TRBV9 | . | CASSENMQAGTEAFF | TGTGCCAGCAGTGAAAATATGCAAGCGGGCACTGAAGCTTTCTTT
TRBJ2-7 | . | TRBV12-3/TRBV12-4 | TRBD1 | CASLGQGYEQYF | TGTGCCAGTCTGGGACAGGGCTACGAGCAGTACTTC
TRBJ1-1 | . | TRBV6-2/TRBV6-3 | . | CASSYSRRGTEAFF | TGTGCCAGCAGTTACTCGAGGAGGGGAACTGAAGCTTTCTTT
TRBJ2-7 | . | TRBV7-8 | . | CASSPYWVGLRSYEQYF | TGTGCCAGCAGCCCGTATTGGGTGGGGCTCCGCTCCTACGAGCAGTACTTC
TRBJ1-3 | . | TRBV10-3 | . | CAIRGGNSGNTIYF | TGTGCCATCAGGGGGGGAAACTCTGGAAACACCATATATTTT
TRBJ2-7 | . | TRBV6-2/TRBV6-3 | TRBD2 | CASSYSRIAGFYEQYF | TGTGCCAGCAGTTACTCGAGGATAGCGGGGTTCTACGAGCAGTACTTC
TRBJ1-3 | . | TRBV7-9 | . | CASSLAWSNSGNTIYF | TGTGCCAGCAGCTTAGCGTGGAGTAACTCTGGAAACACCATATATTTT
TRBJ2-3 | . | TRBV7-2 | . | CASSRVTDTQYF | TGTGCCAGCAGCCGGGTCACAGATACGCAGTATTTT
TRBJ1-2 | . | TRBV10-3 | . | CAISESGQALYGYTF | TGTGCCATCAGTGAGTCGGGGCAGGCCCTTTATGGCTACACCTTC
TRBJ2-2 | . | TRBV7-2 | . | CASSPPEANTGELFF | TGTGCCAGCAGCCCCCCAGAGGCTAACACCGGGGAGCTGTTTTTT
TRBJ2-1 | once | TRBV21-1 | . | CASSEIGDEQFF | TGTGCCAGCAGCGAGATTGGAGATGAGCAGTTCTTC
TRBJ1-5 | . | TRBV6-5 | . | CASNTQGRMEPQHF | TGTGCCAGCAACACTCAGGGGCGCATGGAGCCCCAGCATTTT
TRBJ1-2 | . | TRBV28 | . | CASSLLSANYGYTF | TGTGCCAGCAGTTTACTGTCCGCGAACTATGGCTACACCTTC
TRBJ2-5 | . | TRBV9 | . | CASSVAGDQETQYF | TGTGCCAGCAGCGTAGCGGGGGACCAAGAGACCCAGTACTTC
TRBJ2-3 | . | TRBV5-8 | . | CASSSGWTSTDTQYF | TGTGCCAGCAGCTCGGGCTGGACTAGCACAGATACGCAGTATTTT
TRBJ1-5 | . | TRBV27 | . | CASSLSRALNQPQHF | TGTGCCAGCAGTTTATCCAGGGCACTCAATCAGCCCCAGCATTTT
TRBJ2-1 | . | TRBV2 | TRBD2 | CASRELAGVMDEQFF | TGTGCCAGCAGGGAACTAGCGGGGGTTATGGATGAGCAGTTCTTC
TRBJ1-5 | . | TRBV6-1 | . | CASNYPGGGNQPQHF | TGTGCCAGCAACTACCCGGGTGGCGGCAATCAGCCCCAGCATTTT
TRBJ1-1 | . | TRBV19 | . | CASSIYPGRGGMAFF | TGTGCCAGTAGTATATACCCGGGTCGGGGGGGAATGGCTTTCTTT
TRBJ1-5 | . | TRBV9 | TRBD1 | CASSAVSSRTGLSNQPQHF | TGTGCCAGCAGCGCCGTTTCCTCAAGGACAGGCCTTAGCAATCAGCCCCAGCATTTT
TRBJ2-3 | . | TRBV7-8 | . | CASSLDRPRASTDTQYF | TGTGCCAGCAGCTTAGATCGGCCGCGGGCTAGCACAGATACGCAGTATTTT
TRBJ1-1 | . | TRBV19 | . | CASSRSQIMNTEAFF | TGTGCCAGTAGTAGGTCCCAGATTATGAACACTGAAGCTTTCTTT